The 10 T cell receptor beta chains below all came from one sample that was sequenced in a study of T cells after yellow fever vaccination. One entry per CDR3 protein, called by TCRdb with MiXCR from the 5' RACE reads. The repertoire includes roughly 260,000 distinct CDR3 sequences, 10% to 15% of them detected once, and roughly 0.5% sits in the top ten. Sequenced here: CD4+ T cells sorted from PBMCs, sampled 45 days after the yellow fever booster vaccination. These receptors all stem from a man aged 25-45 years who received the YFV17D yellow fever vaccine.

The chain combines TRBV7-2 with TRBJ2-7; 9 positions match TRBD1. CDR1 and CDR2 from the germline V gene are SGHTA and FQGNSA. The CDR3 runs to 15 residues. V dropped 1 base and J dropped 1; count of bases not matched to a gene: 2. The CDR3 DNA reads TGTGCCAGCAGCTTAGGGGGACAGGGATCCTACGAGCAGTACTTC. Residues: CASSLGGQGSYEQYF.

In its sample, this clonotype was seen many times. The V gene is TRBV12-3 or TRBV12-4, the J gene TRBJ2-4; possible D gene TRBD2, 6 bases. This CDR3 spans 17 amino acids. The ends were cut back, 6 bases at V and 9 bases at J, with 27 bases in the middle. The CDR3 protein is CASSPGRQGAHGFIQYF. The CDR3 DNA reads as TGTGCCAGCAGCCCGGGGAGGCAGGGCGCCCACGGTTTCATTCAGTACTTC.

There are a few counts of this clonotype. The genes are TRBV29-1 and TRBJ1-1; D is uncertain. Germline lookup yields CDR1 SQVTM and CDR2 ANQGSEA. V was clipped by 1 base and J by 1 base, with 7 bases between them. The CDR3 has 13 amino acids. The CDR3 DNA reads TGCAGCGTTGAAGTAGATAGGAACACTGAAGCTTTCTTT. Its protein is CSVEVDRNTEAFF.

This clonotype was seen a few times. V is TRBV20-1 and J is TRBJ2-4, with 7 bases fitting TRBD1. CDR3 length: 15 amino acids. Germline V gene data show CDR1 as DFQATT and CDR2 as SNEGSKA (reference sequence). The V segment lost 3 bases and the J segment 0 bases; nucleotides outside the gene matches: 5. CDR3 coding DNA: TGCAGTGCTAGTCGACAGGGCCTAGCCAAAAACATTCAGTACTTC. It yields the protein CSASRQGLAKNIQYF.

This clonotype has just a few counts. The V and J genes are TRBV7-2 and TRBJ2-1, with a weak D call TRBD2 (6 bases). V lost 5 bases and J 1 base, leaving 9 bases between the germline ends. Germline V gene lookup returns CDR1 SGHTA and CDR2 FQGNSA. The CDR3 sequence is 14 residues long. The CDR3: CASSRGVSYNEQFF. The CDR3 region has the DNA TGTGCCAGCAGCCGCGGGGTATCCTACAATGAGCAGTTCTTC.

This clonotype was detected a few times. This chain uses TRBV20-1 with TRBJ1-2, with TRBD1 identical over 7 bases. The V gene end was trimmed by 5 bases and the J gene end by 2 bases; junction bases not matched to a gene: 11. CDR1 is DFQATT and CDR2 is SNEGSKA in the germline V gene (reference sequence). This CDR3 spans 15 amino acids. CDR3 in amino acids: CSAVVTGAGNYGYTF. Here the CDR3 DNA reads TGCAGTGCTGTCGTCACAGGGGCTGGGAACTATGGCTACACCTTC.

V usage is TRBV7-9 and J usage is TRBJ2-5; D might be TRBD1 or TRBD2, each matching 5 bases. The V and J ends lost 1 base and 4 bases respectively, with 13 bases between them. In germline, CDR1 is SEHNR, CDR2 FQNEAQ (reference sequence). This CDR3 is built from 15 residues. This CDR3 is CASSLVGTDRETQYF. The CDR3 bases are TGTGCCAGCAGCTTAGTGGGGACGGACCGAGAGACCCAGTACTTC.

This clonotype showed up just a few times. The genes are TRBV5-1 and TRBJ2-1, with D tentatively TRBD2 (5 bases). The CDR3 extends over 15 amino acids. Trimming left V 5 bases short and J 0 bases short, with 12 bases between. Germline assignment: CDR1 SGHRS and CDR2 YFSETQ. CDR3 in DNA: TGCGCCAGCAGAGTTGTTGGGAGCTCCTACAATGAGCAGTTCTTC. Encoded protein: CASRVVGSSYNEQFF. Full variable domain (missing parts from reference TRBV5-1 and TRBJ2-1): KAGVTQTPRYLIKTRGQQVTLSCSPISGHRSVSWYQQTPGQGLQFLFEYFSETQRNKGNFPGRFSGRQFSNSRSEMNVSTLELGDSALYLCASRVVGSSYNEQFFGPGTRLTVL.

The sample holds a few counts of this clonotype. This chain uses TRBV29-1 with TRBJ2-1, with TRBD1 matching 7 bases. Trimming cost V 8 bases and J 3 bases; bases outside gene matches: 16. Germline CDR1 reads SQVTM; CDR2 reads ANQGSEA. This CDR3 has 16 residues. The CDR3 coding sequence is TGCAGCACCATCCAAACGGGACAGATCGACTACAATGAGCAGTTCTTC. Residues: CSTIQTGQIDYNEQFF.

CDR3 coding DNA: TGTGCCTCGGAAAGGGACAGGTCTAACTATGGCTACACCTTC. Protein product: CASERDRSNYGYTF. This chain uses TRBV10-3 with TRBJ1-2, with 8 nucleotides matching TRBD1. This CDR3 contains 14 residues. Trimming cost V 11 bases and J 0 bases; bases outside gene matches: 8. Germline V gene lookup returns CDR1 ENHRY and CDR2 SYGVKD.